This is a list of T cell receptor beta chains from one sample in a study of tumor-infiltrating lymphocytes in primary liver carcinoma. MiXCR was run by TCRdb on the multiplex PCR reads, yielding one entry per CDR3 protein. The sample carries about 84,000 distinct CDR3 sequences, around 70% recorded once. Input material: liver tumor tissue from sampling region 1. These receptors all stem from a man aged 35 to 55 with primary liver carcinoma and hepatitis B virus infection. CDR3s include the opening cysteine and the closing phenylalanine or tryptophan. Each record gives: V gene, D gene, clone size, J gene, CDR3 DNA, CDR3 protein. The D gene is left open where the match is weak. The size of a clone is reported for some rows only, either as once, few or many, or as a class for expanded clones.

>TRBV2|NA|NA|TRBJ2-6
TGTGCCAGGAGTGAGGGTGGTGCCGGGGCCAACGTCCTGACTTTC
CARSEGGAGANVLTF
>TRBV13|NA|NA|TRBJ2-1
TGTATCAGCAGCTTTACAGGGATCCCCTACAATGAGCAGTTCTTC
CISSFTGIPYNEQFF
>TRBV28|TRBD2|NA|TRBJ2-1
TGTGTCATCAGTCCGTGGTCGCGGGAGAGGAGGAATGAGCAGTTCTTC
CVISPWSRERRNEQFF
>TRBV24-1|NA|many|TRBJ2-5
TGTGCCACCAGTGAATCGTCGAGGCCTCAAGAGACCCAGTACTTC
CATSESSRPQETQYF
>TRBV5-1|NA|many|TRBJ2-5
TGCGCCAGCACCTACCTCAAGGGCGCGAGCGGAGAGACCCAGTACTTC
CASTYLKGASGETQYF
>TRBV21-1|NA|few|TRBJ2-7
TGTACCAGCACCCCAGACTCGGGGCCGCCCGGAGCCGAGCAGTACTTC
CTSTPDSGPPGAEQYF
>TRBV11-2|TRBD2|NA|TRBJ2-7
TGTGCCAGCAGCCAGGGACTAGCGGGTTCCCCTCTCTACGTGCAATACTTC
CASSQGLAGSPLYVQYF
>TRBV7-2|NA|NA|TRBJ2-2
TGTGCCAGCAGCTTAGATGGGCAGGCGAGCACCGGGGAGCTGTCTTTT
CASSLDGQASTGELSF
>TRBV12-3/TRBV12-4|TRBD2|NA|TRBJ2-1
TGTGCCAGCACCCCCGTGGCGGGAGTGCGGGATGAGCAGTTCTTC
CASTPVAGVRDEQFF
>TRBV29-1|TRBD2|many|TRBJ2-5
TGCAGCGGCTACAGGGCGGGAGGGCAAGAGACCCAGTACTTC
CSGYRAGGQETQYF
>TRBV29-1|TRBD2|NA|TRBJ2-2
TGCAGCGTTCCCAACGAACTAGCCTGGGGGGGGCTGTTTTTT
CSVPNELAWGGLFF
>TRBV12-5|NA|medium-sized|TRBJ2-2
TGTGCTAGTGGTCCTCCGGGGGCCACGAACACCGGGGAGCTGTTTTTT
CASGPPGATNTGELFF
>TRBV10-3|NA|NA|TRBJ1-4
TGTGCCATCAGTGGATCACCGAGACAGAGTAATGAAAAACTGTTTTTT
CAISGSPRQSNEKLFF
>TRBV24-1|TRBD1|NA|TRBJ1-2
TGTACCACCAGTGAACAGGGGACCTATGGCTACACTTTC
CTTSEQGTYGYTF
>TRBV28|TRBD1|NA|TRBJ2-3
TGTACCAACAGGGGTTGGAAGATGGGAGCCACAGATACGCAGTATTTT
CTNRGWKMGATDTQYF
>TRBV5-1|TRBD2|many|TRBJ2-7
TGCGCCAGCAGCGCGACTAGCGGGAGTTATGAGCAGTACTTC
CASSATSGSYEQYF
>TRBV5-1|NA|NA|TRBJ1-1
TGCGCCAACAGCTTCGGACTGGACCAGTTGAACACTGAAGCTTTCTTT
CANSFGLDQLNTEAFF
>TRBV12-3/TRBV12-4|TRBD1|NA|TRBJ1-2
TGCGCCAGCAGTATAAGGGACAGACCCTTCTATGGCTACACCTTC
CASSIRDRPFYGYTF
>TRBV30|TRBD1|NA|TRBJ2-7
TGTGCCTGTAGACAGGGAGTCGGCGACGAGCAGTACTTC
CACRQGVGDEQYF
>TRBV10-3|TRBD2|medium-sized|TRBJ2-7
TGTGCCATCAGTGGGCTAGCGGACCACGAGCAGTACTTC
CAISGLADHEQYF
>TRBV4-1|NA|once|TRBJ1-2
TGCGCCAGCAGCGAGGCGCCTAACTATGGCTACACCTTC
CASSEAPNYGYTF
>TRBV28|TRBD1|NA|TRBJ2-5
TGTGCCAACAGTCTGGACAGGGGGCACAGAGAGACCCATTACTTC
CANSLDRGHRETHYF
>TRBV12-3/TRBV12-4|NA|NA|TRBJ2-2
TGTGCCAGTAGTTGGCAGTTAAGGGGCTACATTGGGGAGCTGTTTTTT
CASSWQLRGYIGELFF
>TRBV14|TRBD2|NA|TRBJ2-3
TGTGCCAGCAGCCAAGGGACTAGCGGGATAAATATGCAGTATTTT
CASSQGTSGINMQYF
>TRBV29-1|NA|NA|TRBJ2-1
TGCAGCATTGAAGGAAGGGACTCCCCTCTCTATGAACAGTTCTTC
CSIEGRDSPLYEQFF
>TRBV6-5|NA|NA|TRBJ1-1
TGTGCCAGCAGCTTGGGAGGAGCGAACACTGAAGCTCTCTTT
CASSLGGANTEALF
>TRBV7-9|TRBD1|NA|TRBJ1-1
TGTGCTAGCAGCTTCGGACAGGGGAGCACTGAAGCTTTCTTT
CASSFGQGSTEAFF
>TRBV6-5|TRBD1|NA|TRBJ1-5
TGTGTCAGCAGTCCGGACAGGGTTTGGCAGCCCCAACATTTT
CVSSPDRVWQPQHF
>TRBV4-2|NA|many|TRBJ1-5
TGTGCCAGCAGCCAAGATGGGGGGGGGCTAGGAAATCAGCCCCAGCATTTT
CASSQDGGGLGNQPQHF
>TRBV5-4|NA|NA|TRBJ2-3
TGTGTCAGCAGCTCGCGGACCAGCGGTAGCACAGATACGCAGTATTTT
CVSSSRTSGSTDTQYF
>TRBV10-3|NA|NA|TRBJ2-2
TGTACCATCAGTGAGTCCAGGGATGACGGGGTGCTGCTTTTT
CTISESRDDGVLLF
>TRBV14|NA|NA|TRBJ2-7
TGTGCCGGCAGCCAAGGGACCTACTACGAGCGGTACTTC
CAGSQGTYYERYF
>TRBV6-1|NA|many|TRBJ2-3
TGTGCCAGCAGTGCAGGCGAGGGCACAGATACGCAGTATTTT
CASSAGEGTDTQYF
>TRBV10-3|NA|NA|TRBJ2-7
TGTGCCATCAGTTCTAGGTCACAGAGGGACGAGCAGTACTTC
CAISSRSQRDEQYF
>TRBV10-2|TRBD2|many|TRBJ2-7
TGCGCCAGCATTTGGGGACTAGGCTACGAGCAGTACTTC
CASIWGLGYEQYF
>TRBV12-3/TRBV12-4|TRBD2|NA|TRBJ2-5
TGTGCCAGTAGTAGTGGGGGGGGTTGGGAAGAGACCCGGTACTTC
CASSSGGGWEETRYF
>TRBV28|NA|NA|TRBJ1-2
TGTGCCAGCAGCACTGCTGGGTTTTCTTCCTATGGCTACACCTTC
CASSTAGFSSYGYTF
>TRBV11-2|NA|NA|TRBJ2-1
TGTGCCAGCAGACCCACAGGTCACGATGAGCAATCCTTC
CASRPTGHDEQSF
>TRBV5-4|NA|many|TRBJ1-1
TGTGCCAGCAGCTTGGATATGGAAGTGGGTGAAGCTTTCTTT
CASSLDMEVGEAFF
>TRBV28|TRBD2|once|TRBJ2-7
TGTGCCAGTATTTCCACGGGGGGTCACGATCAGTACTTC
CASISTGGHDQYF
>TRBV7-9|NA|once|TRBJ2-3
TGTGCCAGCGGCTTACCGTCACAGATTCCGCAGTATTTT
CASGLPSQIPQYF
>TRBV6-1|NA|NA|TRBJ2-3
TGTGCCAGCAGTGAAGTGGTAGGGCAATCAGATACGCAGTACTTT
CASSEVVGQSDTQYF
>TRBV24-1|NA|NA|TRBJ2-3
TGTGCCGTCAGTGATTCGGCGGGAAGCACAGATACGCAGTATTTT
CAVSDSAGSTDTQYF
>TRBV4-1|TRBD1|once|TRBJ2-3
TGCGCCAGCAGCCGCTCCGGGACAGGGACAGATAGGCACTATTTT
CASSRSGTGTDRHYF
>TRBV11-2|NA|NA|TRBJ2-1
TGTGCCAGCAGCTTAGATCCCCGAGTACATGAGCAGTCGTTC
CASSLDPRVHEQSF
>TRBV29-1|NA|NA|TRBJ2-1
TGCAGCGTCGGGACTTTCAATGAACAGTTCTTC
CSVGTFNEQFF
>TRBV5-4|TRBD2|NA|TRBJ2-1
TGTGCCAGCAGCTCGGGCGGGAGAGTATACAATGAGCAGTTCTTC
CASSSGGRVYNEQFF
>TRBV11-2|TRBD1|once|TRBJ2-7
TGTGCTAGCAACGCCCGAGACAGGGGTTTCTACGAGCAGTACTTC
CASNARDRGFYEQYF
>TRBV6-2/TRBV6-3|NA|NA|TRBJ1-1
TGTGCCAGCAGTTTGGGACCGAGTGAAGTTTTCTTT
CASSLGPSEVFF
>TRBV11-2|NA|NA|TRBJ1-1
TGTGCCAGCACCAATGACAAGGGGCTGACTGAAGCTTTCTTT
CASTNDKGLTEAFF
>TRBV30|NA|NA|TRBJ2-5
TGTGCATGCCCAGCCTTGGGGGAACTTGGGGAGACCCAGTACTTC
CACPALGELGETQYF
>TRBV29-1|TRBD1|many|TRBJ1-2
TGCAGCGCGCGATCCGACAGGGACAACTATGGCTACACCTTC
CSARSDRDNYGYTF
>TRBV6-5|TRBD2|many|TRBJ2-7
TGTGCCAGCAGTCACGCGGAGACAGCGGGAGGTGGGTACGAGCAGTACTTC
CASSHAETAGGGYEQYF
>TRBV7-9|NA|many|TRBJ2-7
TGTGCCAGCAGCTTAAAGGCTAGCTCCTACGAGCAGTACTTC
CASSLKASSYEQYF
>TRBV29-1|TRBD1|NA|TRBJ2-3
TGCAGCCCAGGGGGACAGGGAACGAATACGCAGTATTTT
CSPGGQGTNTQYF
>TRBV11-2|NA|NA|TRBJ2-7
TGTGCCAACAGCTTAAGTGAGCTAGCCTCGCTGTACTTC
CANSLSELASLYF
>TRBV6-1|NA|NA|TRBJ2-1
TGTGCCAGCAGTGTTAATAGGGCCCCTCCCAATGAGCAGTTCTTC
CASSVNRAPPNEQFF
>TRBV28|TRBD2|few|TRBJ2-5
TGTGCCAGCAGTCAACAGGGACTAGCGGAAGAGACCCAGTACTTC
CASSQQGLAEETQYF
>TRBV6-1|NA|many|TRBJ2-1
TGTGCCAGCACCAAGGGTGGGCTTAGCTCCTACAATGAGCAGTTCTTC
CASTKGGLSSYNEQFF